A single sample gave rise to the 5 T cell receptor beta chains below, sequenced in a study of CD8+ T cells in alopecia areata. The authors extracted RNA and reverse transcribed it into cDNA as the sequencing template. Generated by immunoSEQ multiplex PCR, the TCRdb table keeps only in-frame clones and is missing some. In the table there are 170,000 or so clones, about 55% of which are singletons. Noted treatment: oral pan-JAK inhibitor, 5-10 mg twice daily. Material: CD8+ T cells sorted from blood, obtained at week 24, from a patient treated with tofacitinib. These TCRs come from a human donor with alopecia areata.

This clone came up a few times. V gene TRBV6-6 combines with J gene TRBJ1-6, with TRBD1 identical over 7 bases. The ends lost 6 bases at V and 10 bases at J; junction bases unmatched: 12. This CDR3 spans 15 amino acids. Germline-derived CDR1 and CDR2 are MNHNY and SVGAGI (reference sequence). The CDR3 coding sequence is TGTGCCAGCAGCAATGCACAGGGGAACGGATCACCCCTCCACTTT. It specifies CASSNAQGNGSPLHF.

V usage is TRBV30 and J usage is TRBJ2-2, with TRBD2 matching 7 bases. The J segment lost 7 bases and the V segment lost 3 bases, leaving 5 bases of the junction unmatched. This CDR3 comprises 13 residues. Germline loops: CDR1 GTSNPN, CDR2 SVGIG (reference sequence). CDR3 amino acids: CAWREAGIGELFF. For the CDR3, the DNA is TGTGCCTGGAGGGAAGCGGGAATCGGGGAGCTGTTTTTT.

J is TRBJ1-2 and V is TRBV19, with unresolved D. The V end was cut by 5 bases, the J end by 4 bases, with 14 bases between. The CDR3 has 14 amino acids. Germline CDR1 LNHDA, CDR2 SQIVND (reference sequence). The CDR3 loop is CASSPVSETYGYTF. DNA for the CDR3: TGTGCCAGTAGTCCGGTGTCGGAGACCTATGGCTACACCTTC.

This clone appeared a few times. V is TRBV14 and J is TRBJ2-1; possibly TRBD2 for D (6 bases). The CDR3 covers 16 residues. Germline V gives CDR1 SGHDN, CDR2 FVKESK. The ends were cut back, 0 bases at V and 4 bases at J, with 13 bases in the middle. The CDR3 region is CASSQDIASVYNEQFF. DNA of the CDR3: TGTGCCAGCAGCCAAGATATAGCTAGCGTGTACAATGAGCAGTTCTTC.

A few counts support this clone. The chain uses TRBV4-1 and TRBJ2-7; D gene uncertain. The V gene's germline CDR1 is MGHRA and CDR2 YSYEKL. The CDR3 is made up of 13 amino acids. Trimming took 5 bases from V and 3 from J, leaving 11 bases between them. The CDR3 DNA reads as TGCGCCAGCAGCGCCTTCTCCAACTACGAGCAGTACTTC. Encoded protein: CASSAFSNYEQYF.